These 25 T cell receptor beta chains share one sample of origin, sequenced in a study of cytomegalovirus exposure and HLA in healthy donors. PCR involved 60 Vbeta and 13 Jbeta primers. The protocol was immunoSEQ multiplex PCR, while the TCRdb copy is restricted to in-frame clones and leaves out a portion. The sample has about 200,000 clones; 87% are singletons. Source material: PBMCs. The source of these receptors is a boy aged 2 to 10 in good health and CMV-seronegative.

This clone was counted only a few times. The chain uses TRBV2 and TRBJ2-1; 11 nucleotides align to TRBD2. The germline V gene has CDR1 SNHLY and CDR2 FYNNEI. V was clipped by 6 bases and J by 6 bases; unmatched bases: 7. This CDR3 is 15 amino acids long. The CDR3 region is CASSELAGGLNEQFF. CDR3 coding DNA: TGTGCCAGCAGCGAGTTAGCGGGGGGGCTCAATGAGCAGTTCTTC.

The V call is TRBV6-4, the J call TRBJ2-3, with TRBD2 matching over 11 bases. V dropped 3 bases and J dropped 6; count of bases not matched to a gene: 5. The germline CDR1 and CDR2 sequences are MRHNA and SNTAGT. The CDR3 length is 15 residues. CDR3 DNA: TGTGCCAGCAGTGAGGGGACTAGCGGCGCGGATACGCAGTATTTT. It is translated as CASSEGTSGADTQYF.

This chain connects TRBV11-2 to TRBJ2-5; TRBD2 agrees at 10 bases. CDR1 is SGHAT and CDR2 is FQNNGV in the germline V gene. The CDR3 covers 16 residues. V was clipped by 3 bases and J by 3 bases; unmatched bases: 7. CDR3 sequence: CASSLRSGRAKETQYF. The CDR3 DNA reads as TGTGCCAGCAGCTTGAGAAGCGGGAGGGCGAAAGAGACCCAGTACTTC.

This clone was found once. V usage is TRBV28 and J usage is TRBJ2-7; 10 nucleotides line up with TRBD1. Trimming took 7 bases from V and 5 from J; bases not matched to a gene: 8. The CDR3 sequence is 14 residues long. Germline V gene sequence: CDR1 MDHEN, CDR2 SYDVKM. The CDR3 sequence: CASMRDRGRNEQYF. CDR3 DNA sequence: TGTGCCAGCATGAGGGACAGGGGAAGAAACGAGCAGTACTTC.

CDR3 sequence reads: CASSLGGRASDTQYF. DNA for the CDR3: TGTGCCAGCAGCTTAGGCGGGAGGGCTTCAGATACGCAGTATTTT. The rearrangement joins TRBV7-2 to TRBJ2-3; TRBD2 matches at 9 bases. Germline CDR1 and CDR2: SGHTA and FQGNSA. This CDR3 spans 15 amino acids. V shed 1 base, J shed 4 bases, and the junction held 3 bases outside the gene matches.

The chain joins TRBV5-1 to TRBJ1-2; D unclear. Trimming removed 4 bases at V and 8 bases at J, with 18 bases between. There are 14 residues in the CDR3. CDR1 is SGHRS and CDR2 is YFSETQ in the germline V gene. The CDR3 loop reads CASSVTPGSEGYTF. The CDR3 nucleotides are TGCGCCAGCAGCGTAACCCCCGGGTCAGAGGGCTACACCTTC.

This clone was detected only once. This CDR3 fails to terminate in the conserved phenylalanine or tryptophan, so it likely reflects a read error. The chain recombines TRBV7-6 with TRBJ1-1; D is perhaps TRBD1 (5 bases). The V end lost 3 bases, the J end lost 1 base, and 6 bases lay between the germline ends. CDR3 length: 13 amino acids. Germline CDR1 and CDR2: SGHVS and FNYEAQ. The chain's CDR3 is CASSFGGNTEAFS. CDR3 DNA: TGTGCCAGCAGCTTTGGGGGGAACACTGAAGCTTTCTCT.

The chain has TRBV14 and TRBJ1-2; 11 nucleotides match TRBD1. From germline, CDR1 is SGHDN and CDR2 FVKESK. This CDR3 has 16 residues. V trimming: 2 bases; J trimming: 3 bases; junction bases outside the gene matches: 5. The CDR3 DNA reads as TGTGCCAGCAGCCAACGAAGGACAGGGGGCCACTATGGCTACACCTTC. Its translation is CASSQRRTGGHYGYTF.

The chain joins TRBV27 to TRBJ2-3; D ambiguous. Germline V CDR1 and CDR2: MNHEY, SMNVEV (reference sequence). The CDR3 extends over 13 amino acids. V lost 4 bases to trimming and J lost 2 bases, with 7 bases between them. CDR3 protein: CASSSPITDTQYF. As DNA, the CDR3 is TGTGCCAGCAGTTCTCCTATCACAGATACGCAGTATTTT.

The chain couples TRBV7-3 to TRBJ2-6, with a possible D match to TRBD2 (6 bases). Germline V gene lookup returns CDR1 SGHTA and CDR2 FQGTGA. The CDR3 consists of 15 residues. The V end lost 2 bases, the J end lost 1 base, and 6 bases lay between the germline ends. CDR3 sequence reads: CASSLGGSGANVLTF. The CDR3 region has the DNA TGTGCCAGCAGCTTAGGGGGGTCTGGGGCCAACGTCCTGACTTTC.

In this sample, this clone turned up a few times. The gene calls are TRBV6-1 and TRBJ1-5; 8 bases are shared with TRBD1. V gave up 5 bases and J gave up 4 bases; unmatched junction bases: 7. The CDR3 is 15 amino acids. Per germline, CDR1 MNHNS and CDR2 SASEGT. Here the CDR3 DNA reads TGTGCCAGCAGTTCCCGGACAGGGATTAATCAGCCCCAGCATTTT. Protein product: CASSSRTGINQPQHF.

The rearrangement links TRBV5-1 to TRBJ2-2, with D possibly matching TRBD1 (6 bases). This CDR3 spans 16 amino acids. V was pared by 0 bases and J by 3 bases, with 12 bases between. Looked up from germline, CDR1 is SGHRS and CDR2 is YFSETQ. The CDR3 bases are TGCGCCAGCAGCTTGGGGGGGCTCCGAGACACCGGGGAGCTGTTTTTT. Its protein product is CASSLGGLRDTGELFF.

The genes are TRBV7-9 and TRBJ2-2; D remains ambiguous. CDR1 is SEHNR, CDR2 FQNEAQ, per germline (reference sequence). Trimming took off 4 bases at V and 5 bases at J, with 11 bases between the two ends. CDR3 length: 14 amino acids. The CDR3: CASSSLVRTGELFF. As DNA, the CDR3 is TGTGCCAGCAGCTCCCTTGTTAGAACCGGGGAGCTGTTTTTT.

The gene calls are TRBV5-6 and TRBJ2-1, with 10 bases fitting TRBD2. Germline loops: CDR1 SGHDT, CDR2 YYEEEE. J lost 4 bases, V lost 3 bases, and 7 bases had no gene match. The CDR3 extends over 16 amino acids. The CDR3 protein is CASSWGTSGAYNEQFF. The CDR3 coding sequence is TGTGCCAGCAGCTGGGGAACTAGCGGGGCTTACAATGAGCAGTTCTTC. The entire variable domain, with the rest obtained from reference TRBV5-6 and TRBJ2-1, is as follows: DAGVTQSPTHLIKTRGQQVTLRCSPKSGHDTVSWYQQALGQGPQFIFQYYEEEERQRGNFPDRFSGHQFPNYSSELNVNALLLGDSALYLCASSWGTSGAYNEQFFGPGTRLTVL.

The chain is built from TRBV5-8 and TRBJ1-5, with D possibly being TRBD1 (5 bases). Germline CDR1 and CDR2: SGHTS and YDEGEE. The CDR3 extends over 15 amino acids. With 0 bases removed from V and 5 bases from J, the gap between germline ends came to 12 bases. Here the CDR3 reads CASSLGQRRHQPQHF. Here the CDR3 DNA reads TGTGCCAGCAGCTTGGGACAGCGTAGGCATCAGCCCCAGCATTTT.

This rearrangement joins TRBV5-1 to TRBJ2-2; TRBD2 aligns across 7 bases. There are 15 residues in the CDR3. The V gene's germline CDR1 is SGHRS and CDR2 YFSETQ. The V and J ends lost 2 bases and 3 bases, in that order; junction bases with no gene match: 4. For the CDR3, the DNA is TGCGCCAGCAGCTTAGGACGGGGGGACACCGGGGAGCTGTTTTTT. It codes for CASSLGRGDTGELFF.

The chain couples TRBV2 to TRBJ2-7, with TRBD1 matching 8 bases. V trimming: 7 bases; J trimming: 7 bases; junction bases outside the gene matches: 15. CDR3 length equals 15 residues. CDR1 and CDR2 (germline): SNHLY, FYNNEI. CDR3 in DNA: TGTGCCAGCACCGACTTCGGGACAGGCCCAGGAGAGCAGTACTTC. Its translation: CASTDFGTGPGEQYF.

CDR3 region: CASTVPGDEQYF. The CDR3 DNA sequence: TGTGCCAGCACTGTTCCGGGGGACGAGCAGTACTTC. The gene calls are TRBV28 and TRBJ2-7; tentative D call: TRBD2 (6 bases). V was clipped by 7 bases and J by 5 bases, with 12 bases between them. The CDR3 sequence is 12 residues long. Germline CDR1 and CDR2: MDHEN and SYDVKM.

This chain links TRBV9 with TRBJ1-2, with a possible D match to TRBD1 (5 bases). CDR1 is SGDLS and CDR2 is YYNGEE in the germline V gene. V dropped 0 bases and J dropped 8 bases, with 17 bases sitting between them. This CDR3 region has 15 residues. CDR3 sequence: CASSVESTGVTGYTF. CDR3 DNA: TGTGCCAGCAGCGTAGAAAGTACAGGAGTAACCGGCTACACCTTC. Variable domain in full (rest from reference TRBV9 and TRBJ1-2): DSGVTQTPKHLITATGQRVTLRCSPRSGDLSVYWYQQSLDQGLQFLIQYYNGEERAKGNILERFSAQQFPDLHSELNLSSLELGDSALYFCASSVESTGVTGYTFGSGTRLTVV.

DNA for the CDR3: TGTGCCACCAGAGCCCGACAGGGGGTTGTTACCGGGGAGCTGTTTTTT. Its translation is CATRARQGVVTGELFF. The genes are TRBV14 and TRBJ2-2; 9 bases align to TRBD1. The CDR3 has 16 amino acids. The V and J ends lost 10 bases and 5 bases, in that order; junction bases with no gene match: 14. Per the germline V gene, CDR1 is SGHDN and CDR2 is FVKESK.

The chain links TRBV7-3 to TRBJ2-5; 9 bases align to TRBD2. Trimming at V came to 0 bases and at J to 5 bases, leaving 7 bases not matched to a gene. CDR3 size: 16 residues. Germline V gene sequence: CDR1 SGHTA, CDR2 FQGTGA. CDR3 nucleotide sequence: TGTGCCAGCAGCTTAACGATGGCGGGGGGGCGTGAGACCCAGTACTTC. Protein: CASSLTMAGGRETQYF.

The J gene is TRBJ1-2, the V gene TRBV5-1; D is uncertain. Between the trimmed V and J ends, which lost 0 bases and 7 bases, there was a span of 7 bases. The CDR3 totals 12 residues. In germline, CDR1 is SGHRS, CDR2 YFSETQ. This chain's CDR3 is CASSLAQAGYTF. Here the CDR3 DNA reads TGCGCCAGCAGCTTGGCCCAGGCTGGCTACACCTTC.

This clone came up a few times. The rearrangement links TRBV6-1 to TRBJ1-3, with 11 bases identical to TRBD1. V shed 8 bases, J shed 5 bases, and the junction held 8 bases outside the gene matches. The CDR3 totals 15 residues. Germline values: CDR1 MNHNS, CDR2 SASEGT. CDR3 coding DNA: TGTGCCAGCGATCCAGGGACAGGGGGTAGAAACACCATATATTTT. Amino acids: CASDPGTGGRNTIYF.

V usage is TRBV30 and J usage is TRBJ2-1; possible D gene TRBD2, 6 bases. The CDR3 is 13 residues long. Germline assignment: CDR1 GTSNPN and CDR2 SVGIG (reference sequence). Trimming removed 3 bases at V and 4 bases at J, with 10 bases between. The CDR3 sequence is CAWRGGAYNEQFF. The CDR3 DNA is TGTGCCTGGAGGGGCGGGGCTTACAATGAGCAGTTCTTC.

The rearrangement uses TRBV30 and TRBJ2-7, with 12 positions matching TRBD2. Germline loops: CDR1 GTSNPN, CDR2 SVGIG (reference sequence). Trimming removed 5 bases from V and 3 bases from J; junction bases left unmatched: 14. The CDR3 has 17 amino acids. CDR3 residues: CAWADRLATSGSYEQYF. The CDR3 DNA reads as TGTGCCTGGGCGGACAGGTTAGCGACTAGCGGGAGCTACGAGCAGTACTTC. The full variable domain, completed using reference TRBV30 and TRBJ2-7, is SQTIHQWPATLVQPVGSPLSLECTVEGTSNPNLYWYRQAAGRGLQLLFYSVGIGQISSEVPQNLSASRPQDRQFILSSKKLLLSDSGFYLCAWADRLATSGSYEQYFGPGTRLTVT.